This entry is about one T cell receptor (beta chain). The target of this receptor is not known. Base qualities are not recorded, but no much larger clone differs from it by a single base. This sample is part of a study of identical twins (dated by TCRdb to 2016 to 2017). Broadly, across the study: To test whether fetal clonotypes persist, this study deep-sequenced TCR alpha and beta repertoires from monozygotic twins, from unrelated adults of various ages, and from cord blood. To rule out contamination, the twin experiments were replicated at different times with different library preparation protocols. Study-level results and caveats: Out-of-frame TCR alpha sequences shared between twins showed an excess of low generation-probability sequences compared with coincidental sharing between unrelated individuals. A weaker excess of twin sharing was found in beta out-of-frame sequences because the signal-to-noise ratio was lowered by fewer shared sequences. Invariant T cells such as MAIT and iNKT could partly confound zero-insertion analyses, though diverse VJ usage argued against this for most clonotypes. Conclusions relied on cross-sectional statistical analysis, since the same donors could not be followed over many years. Abundant cord blood beta clonotypes carried fewer insertions; young adult naive repertoires showed a weaker similar trend, while memory repertoires showed none. In monozygotic twins, out-of-frame TCR alpha sharing was systematically underestimated by recombination models, although the models agreed with sharing between unrelated individuals.

V lost 6 bases and J lost 1 base, and the count of bases not matched to a germline gene is 6. Including cysteine and phenylalanine, the CDR3 has 16 amino acids. This entry keeps only the CDR3 DNA: 48 bases, framed from base 1. The germline V gene (reference sequence) gives CDR1 as MNHEY and CDR2 as SMNVEV. The protocol used for the library was 5' RACE. TCRdb shows the sequencer as Illumina HiSeq 2000. A universal primer binding site was introduced by template switching, and a unique molecular identifier was present in the final cDNA, enabling accurate counting of TCR cDNA molecules. Specific primers in the conserved constant-segment region were used to synthesize first-strand cDNA for the TCR alpha and beta chains. To control for contamination, each cDNA library was double barcoded with a SMART-Mk sample barcode plus Illumina barcodes. Two successive PCR steps introduced TruSeq adapter sequences along with Illumina sample barcodes. Sequencing of the TCR alpha and beta cDNA libraries was done on the Illumina HiSeq platform using custom primers. Turning to the authors' computational methods: Unique molecular identifiers were extracted from raw reads with MiGEC, and CDR3 positions were determined with MiXCR. For each individual, recombination models were inferred using an EM algorithm with the repgenHMM and IGoR tools. Shared clonotype analysis was performed with the tcR package in R, normalizing sharing by the product of cloneset sizes. To study raw recombination without the effects of thymic and clonal selection, out-of-frame nonproductive sequences were analyzed. TCRdb applied fastp at Q25 and MiXCR to the public reads, then kept only in-frame beta chains. Rows with one shared CDR3 protein collapse into an entry with the most common genes and DNA. For this entry, the V and J calls and clone size follow TCRdb and not the study's own pipeline. This sample comprises around 480,000 distinct CDR3 sequences, approximately 14% of them detected only once. 0.8% to 1% of the sample is held by the ten biggest clonotypes.

Every donor was a healthy Caucasian. The twin cohort comprised three pairs of female monozygotic twins, all aged roughly 18 to 30 years. CD4+ and CD8+ T cell populations were isolated with positive isolation kits from Invitrogen. These data also featured in a second study, about yellow fever vaccine responses in identical twins. According to the second study: According to the authors, in identical twins the way T cells responded to vaccination appeared partly convergent and partly personalized. The study precisely tracked vaccine-responding T cell clones in identical twins.

The sequence was collected from a woman aged 18-29 years in good health. The V and J genes are TRBV27 and TRBJ2-3; 11 nucleotides in the junction match TRBD2. What was sequenced was CD4+ T cells sorted from blood. The nucleotide sequence is TGTGCCAGCAGGGTAGCGGGAGGGCTTGGCACAGATACGCAGTATTTT. The encoded protein is CASRVAGGLGTDTQYF.